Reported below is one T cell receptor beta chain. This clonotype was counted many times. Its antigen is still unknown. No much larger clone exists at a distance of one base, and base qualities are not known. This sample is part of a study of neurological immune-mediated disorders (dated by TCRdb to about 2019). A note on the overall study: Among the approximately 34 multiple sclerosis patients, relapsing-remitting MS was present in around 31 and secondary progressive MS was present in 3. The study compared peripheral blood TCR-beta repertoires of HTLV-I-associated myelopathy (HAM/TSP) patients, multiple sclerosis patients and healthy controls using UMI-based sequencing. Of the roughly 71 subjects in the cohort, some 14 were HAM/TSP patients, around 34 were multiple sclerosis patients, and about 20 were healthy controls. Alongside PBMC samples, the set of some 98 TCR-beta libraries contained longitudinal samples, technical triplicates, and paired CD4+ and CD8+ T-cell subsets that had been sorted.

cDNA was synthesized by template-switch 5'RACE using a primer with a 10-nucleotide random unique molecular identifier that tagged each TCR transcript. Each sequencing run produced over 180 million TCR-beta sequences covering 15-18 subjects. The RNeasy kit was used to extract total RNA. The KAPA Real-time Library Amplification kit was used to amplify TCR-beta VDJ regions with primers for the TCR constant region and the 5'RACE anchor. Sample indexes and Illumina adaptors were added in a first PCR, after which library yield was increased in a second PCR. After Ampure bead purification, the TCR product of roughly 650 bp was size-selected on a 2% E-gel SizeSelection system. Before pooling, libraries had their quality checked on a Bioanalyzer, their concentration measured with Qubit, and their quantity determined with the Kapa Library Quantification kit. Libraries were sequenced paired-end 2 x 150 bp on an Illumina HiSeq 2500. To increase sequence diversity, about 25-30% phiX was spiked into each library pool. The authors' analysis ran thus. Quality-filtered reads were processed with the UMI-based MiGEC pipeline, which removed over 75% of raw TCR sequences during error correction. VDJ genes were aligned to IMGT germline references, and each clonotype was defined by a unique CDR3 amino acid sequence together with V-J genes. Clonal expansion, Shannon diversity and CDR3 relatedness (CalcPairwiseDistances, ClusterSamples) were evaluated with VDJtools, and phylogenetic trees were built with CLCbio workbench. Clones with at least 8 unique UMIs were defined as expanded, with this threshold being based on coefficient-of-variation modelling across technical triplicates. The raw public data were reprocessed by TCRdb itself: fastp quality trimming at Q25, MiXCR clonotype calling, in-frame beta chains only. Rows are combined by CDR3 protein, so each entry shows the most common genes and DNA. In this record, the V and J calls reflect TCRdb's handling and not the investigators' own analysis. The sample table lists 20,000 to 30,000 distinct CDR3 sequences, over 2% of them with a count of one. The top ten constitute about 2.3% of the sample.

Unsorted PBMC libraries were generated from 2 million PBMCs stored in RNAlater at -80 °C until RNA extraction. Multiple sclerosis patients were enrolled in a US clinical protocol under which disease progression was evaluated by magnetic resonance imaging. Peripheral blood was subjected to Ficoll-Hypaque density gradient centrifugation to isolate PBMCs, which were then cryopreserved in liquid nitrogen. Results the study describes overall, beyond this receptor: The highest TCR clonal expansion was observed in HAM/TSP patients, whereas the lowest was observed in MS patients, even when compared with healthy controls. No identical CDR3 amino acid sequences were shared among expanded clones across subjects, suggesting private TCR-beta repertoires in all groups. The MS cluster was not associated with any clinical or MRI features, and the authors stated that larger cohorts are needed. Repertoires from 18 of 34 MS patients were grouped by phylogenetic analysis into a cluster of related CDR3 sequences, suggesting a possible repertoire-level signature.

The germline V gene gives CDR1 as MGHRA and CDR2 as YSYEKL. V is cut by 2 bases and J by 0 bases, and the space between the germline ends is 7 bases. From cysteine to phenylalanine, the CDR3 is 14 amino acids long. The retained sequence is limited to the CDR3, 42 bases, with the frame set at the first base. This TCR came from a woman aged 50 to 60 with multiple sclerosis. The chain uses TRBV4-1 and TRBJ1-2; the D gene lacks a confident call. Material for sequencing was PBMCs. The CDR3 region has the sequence CASSQPGTNYGYTF. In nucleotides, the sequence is TGCGCCAGCAGCCAACCGGGGACTAACTATGGCTACACCTTC.